A selection of T cell receptor beta chains follows, all from one sample in a study of blood T cell repertoires in COVID-19. Sequencing was performed with immunoSEQ multiplex PCR; in TCRdb, only in-frame clones are kept and a portion is missing. This table has over 150,000 clones, roughly 80% appearing once. The specimen sequenced was PBMCs or T cells enriched from blood (not recorded which). The receptors were sampled from a man aged 50-59 years who had recovered from COVID-19. Both conserved end residues are part of each CDR3. D genes are given only for firm matches. For some rows the clone size is stated as once, few or many, or as a class when expanded; others skip it.

size	J	V	D	DNA	CDR3
NA	TRBJ1-2	TRBV19	TRBD1	TGTGCCAGTAGTCCTATTACAGGGGGATATGGCTACACCTTC	CASSPITGGYGYTF
once	TRBJ2-7	TRBV11-3	TRBD2	TGTGCCAGCAGCGGGACTAGCGGGGGCTCCTACGAGCAGTACTTC	CASSGTSGGSYEQYF
few	TRBJ2-7	TRBV2	TRBD1	TGTGCCAGCAGTGGACAGGGGGCTGGGGAGCAGTACTTC	CASSGQGAGEQYF
NA	TRBJ2-7	TRBV6-2/TRBV6-3	TRBD2	TGTGCCAGCAGTAAGACTAGCGGGGGATCCTACGAGCAGTACTTC	CASSKTSGGSYEQYF
NA	TRBJ2-2	TRBV6-1	TRBD2	TGTGCCAGCAGTGAAAGGAGCGGGGGGAAGGCCGGGGAGCTGTTTTTT	CASSERSGGKAGELFF
NA	TRBJ1-2	TRBV2	TRBD1	TGTGCCAGCAGTCAGACAGGGGGTATCGATGGCTACACCTTC	CASSQTGGIDGYTF
NA	TRBJ2-5	TRBV3-1/TRBV3-2	NA	TGTGCCAGCAGCCCGAACAGGGCTCGCCAAGAGACCCAGTACTTC	CASSPNRARQETQYF
NA	TRBJ2-1	TRBV4-2	TRBD2	TGTGCCAGCAGCCAAAAAACAAGAGTACCCCGGGGGGGCGGCGGAAATGAGCAGTTCTTC	CASSQKTRVPRGGGGNEQFF
NA	TRBJ1-4	TRBV15	NA	TGTGCCACCAGCAGAGGCAGTAATGAAAAACTGTTTTTT	CATSRGSNEKLFF
NA	TRBJ1-6	TRBV5-1	TRBD1	TGCGCCAGCAAACATATACAGGGGCCCAGATCACCCCTCCACTTT	CASKHIQGPRSPLHF
NA	TRBJ2-6	TRBV12-5	TRBD1	TGTGCTAGTGGTTTGCCTCGCCCCGGGACAGGGTCCTCTGGGGCCAACGTCCTGACTTTC	CASGLPRPGTGSSGANVLTF
NA	TRBJ1-5	TRBV6-6	TRBD1	TGTGCCAGCAGTTGGGGACAGGGGAATCAGCCCCAGCATTTT	CASSWGQGNQPQHF
NA	TRBJ1-2	TRBV5-1	NA	TGCGCCAGCAGCTTGTTTGGAGACTGGAACTATGGCTACACCTTC	CASSLFGDWNYGYTF
NA	TRBJ2-2	TRBV9	TRBD1	TGTGCCAGCAGCGGCACAGGGGTCACCGGGGAGCTGTTTTTT	CASSGTGVTGELFF
NA	TRBJ1-3	TRBV18	NA	TGTGCCAGCTCACCTCGCTCTGGAAACACCATATATTTT	CASSPRSGNTIYF
NA	TRBJ1-6	TRBV6-5	NA	TGTGCCAGCAGTTACACCCGACAGGCCTATAATTCACCCCTCCACTTT	CASSYTRQAYNSPLHF
NA	TRBJ1-2	TRBV5-4	NA	TGTGCCAGCAGCTTGGACCTAGACTATGGCTACACCTTC	CASSLDLDYGYTF
NA	TRBJ2-5	TRBV5-1	TRBD1	TGCGCCAGCAGCAGTAGTGGGACAGGCGGACAAGAGACCCAGTACTTC	CASSSSGTGGQETQYF
NA	TRBJ2-5	TRBV7-7	NA	TGTGCCAGCAGCTTAAATTCCGGGATGGGGGAGACCCAGTACTTC	CASSLNSGMGETQYF
NA	TRBJ1-4	TRBV18	TRBD1	TGTGCCAGCTCACCGGACAGGGTTGGTGAAAAACTGTTTTTT	CASSPDRVGEKLFF
few	TRBJ1-2	TRBV7-9	NA	TGTGCCAGCAGCTTAGTGGGGGGAGTGGGACGAAGCAGGCGTGGCTACACCTTC	CASSLVGGVGRSRRGYTF
NA	TRBJ1-1	TRBV18	NA	TGTGCCAGCTCACCAGACAGTGGGAACACTGAAGCTTTCTTT	CASSPDSGNTEAFF